The 27 T cell receptor beta chains in this list originate from one sample, sequenced in a study of blood T cell repertoires in COVID-19. Only in-frame clones appear in the TCRdb table, and some are missing; sequencing was by immunoSEQ multiplex PCR. This sample has fewer than 150,000 clones; 75% to 90% occur once, and the top ten carry 3% to 4%. The material sequenced was PBMCs or T cells enriched from blood (not recorded which). The receptors were gathered from a man aged 45-60 years in a cohort exposed to, infected with or recovered from COVID-19 (not recorded which).

This clone was picked up one time. The chain is built from TRBV5-1 and TRBJ2-2; TRBD2 might be the D (5 bases). Trimming pared 2 bases from V and 3 bases from J, leaving 11 bases between. The germline gives CDR1 SGHRS, CDR2 YFSETQ. This CDR3 region has 15 residues. The chain's CDR3 is CASSFGVGYTGELFF. Here the CDR3 DNA reads TGCGCCAGCAGCTTCGGGGTGGGGTACACCGGGGAGCTGTTTTTT.

The chain joins TRBV12-3 or TRBV12-4 to TRBJ2-7; D is undetermined. The V end was cut by 3 bases, the J end by 0 bases, with 6 bases between. CDR3 length: 13 amino acids. The CDR3 sequence: CASSLGNSYEQYF. CDR3 DNA sequence: TGTGCCAGCAGTTTGGGCAACTCCTACGAGCAGTACTTC.

The CDR3 loop reads CASSLGTSGSETQYF. The CDR3 DNA is TGTGCCAGCAGCCTCGGGACTAGCGGGAGTGAGACCCAGTACTTC. The V call is TRBV14, the J call TRBJ2-5; TRBD2 matches 14 bases. V shed 4 bases, J shed 5 bases, and the junction held 3 bases outside the gene matches. CDR3 length: 15 residues. Germline CDR1 SGHDN, CDR2 FVKESK.

The rearrangement links TRBV30 to TRBJ2-1, with D perhaps matching TRBD1 (5 bases). The CDR3 contains 13 residues. Trimming removed 5 bases from V and 6 bases from J, with 14 bases in between. Germline V gene sequence: CDR1 GTSNPN, CDR2 SVGIG (reference sequence). The CDR3 sequence is CAWAQTESNEQFF. The CDR3 coding sequence is TGTGCCTGGGCCCAGACAGAGAGCAATGAGCAGTTCTTC.

This clone was seen only a few times. CDR3 in DNA: TGTGCCAGCAGCGCAACGGACAGTACGACCGGGGAGCTGTTTTTT. Translated: CASSATDSTTGELFF. This chain links TRBV9 with TRBJ2-2; tentative D call: TRBD1 (6 bases). Per the germline V gene, CDR1 is SGDLS and CDR2 is YYNGEE. V lost 3 bases and J lost 5, with 14 bases in between. The CDR3 runs to 15 residues.

This clone was observed a single time. The chain couples TRBV30 to TRBJ1-1, with TRBD1 matching over 8 bases. J lost 1 base, V lost 2 bases, and 12 bases had no gene match. This CDR3 has 17 amino acids. The germline V gene encodes CDR1 GTSNPN and CDR2 SVGIG (reference sequence). Here the CDR3 DNA reads TGTGCCTGGAGTCAGACAGGGGAGACCTTCGCGAACACTGAAGCTTTCTTT. It translates to CAWSQTGETFANTEAFF.

For this clone: The junction departs from germline at one end; a sequencing error may be responsible. The CDR3 DNA is TGTGCCAGCAGTCCTTCAACTCACCGGTCTTTT. Protein: CASSPSTHRSF. The chain has TRBV12-3 or TRBV12-4 and TRBJ1-3; no reliable D call. The CDR3 consists of 11 residues.

V gene TRBV7-2 combines with J gene TRBJ2-2; 7 bases align to TRBD2. V shed 2 bases and J 4 bases; nucleotides not matched to a gene: 7. The CDR3 has 16 amino acids. CDR1 is SGHTA, CDR2 FQGNSA, per germline. CDR3 sequence: CASSLFGGSSTGELFF. The CDR3 coding sequence is TGTGCCAGCAGCTTATTTGGCGGGAGTTCCACCGGGGAGCTGTTTTTT.

The chain joins TRBV5-1 to TRBJ2-4; 9 nucleotides line up with TRBD1. Germline values: CDR1 SGHRS, CDR2 YFSETQ. The ends lost 0 bases at V and 8 bases at J; junction bases unmatched: 3. The CDR3 contains 14 residues. CDR3 region: CASSLGDRADIQYF. For the CDR3, the DNA is TGCGCCAGCAGCTTGGGGGACAGGGCAGACATTCAGTACTTC.

The chain links TRBV20-1 to TRBJ1-2; D is perhaps TRBD1 (5 bases). This CDR3 contains 9 residues. Looked up from germline, CDR1 is DFQATT and CDR2 is SNEGSKA (reference sequence). V was trimmed by 7 bases and J by 10 bases, leaving 10 bases between them. CDR3 nucleotide sequence: TGCAGTGTTAAGGGGCTCTACACCTTC. Amino acid sequence: CSVKGLYTF.

This chain uses TRBV5-6 with TRBJ2-7, with D perhaps matching TRBD2 (6 bases). Between the trimmed V and J ends, which lost 4 bases and 0 bases, there was a span of 8 bases. The germline CDR1 and CDR2 sequences are SGHDT and YYEEEE. This CDR3 has 13 residues. The CDR3 reads CASSLGSSYEQYF. In nucleotides, the CDR3 is TGTGCCAGCAGCCTCGGGAGCTCCTACGAGCAGTACTTC. The full variable domain, completed using reference TRBV5-6 and TRBJ2-7, is DAGVTQSPTHLIKTRGQQVTLRCSPKSGHDTVSWYQQALGQGPQFIFQYYEEEERQRGNFPDRFSGHQFPNYSSELNVNALLLGDSALYLCASSLGSSYEQYFGPGTRLTVT.

V gene TRBV3-1 (or the pseudogene TRBV3-2) combines with J gene TRBJ2-7; 7 nucleotides line up with TRBD1. The germline V gene has CDR1 LGHDT and CDR2 YNNKEL (reference sequence). V shed 4 bases, J shed 3 bases, and the junction held 6 bases outside the gene matches. The CDR3 is 14 residues long. The CDR3 loop reads CASSRDRAYYEQYF. Written as DNA, the CDR3 is TGTGCCAGCAGCCGGGACAGAGCTTACTACGAGCAGTACTTC.

The chain couples TRBV9 to TRBJ2-2, with D perhaps matching TRBD1 (6 bases). Germline V gene lookup returns CDR1 SGDLS and CDR2 YYNGEE. V lost 4 bases and J lost 9, with 16 bases in between. The CDR3 runs 14 residues. The CDR3 bases are TGTGCCAGCAGCCCTGGGACAAACCGCCGGGAGCTGTTTTTT. It translates to CASSPGTNRRELFF.

The DNA of the CDR3 is TGTGCCAGCTCACCACTAGGGGAGGGTCCCGCCGGGGAGCTGTTTTTT. Translation: CASSPLGEGPAGELFF. The J gene is TRBJ2-2, the V gene TRBV18, with TRBD2 matching over 7 bases. The CDR3 spans 16 residues. Germline V gives CDR1 KGHSH, CDR2 LQKENI. With V trimmed by 1 base and J by 6 bases, 8 bases remained unmatched.

This clone was seen only once. This rearrangement joins TRBV10-2 to TRBJ2-7; 12 positions agree with TRBD2. Germline V gene data show CDR1 as WSHSY and CDR2 as SAAADI. The CDR3 is 13 amino acids. V lost 4 bases and J lost 7; bases outside the gene matches: 2. The CDR3 DNA sequence: TGCGCCAGCAGTGGCCTAGCGGGGGGGGAGCAGTACTTC. It codes for CASSGLAGGEQYF.

The chain carries TRBV3-1 (or the pseudogene TRBV3-2) and TRBJ2-1, with a weak D call TRBD2 (5 bases). V was pared by 4 bases and J by 2 bases, with 15 bases between. Germline V gene lookup returns CDR1 LGHDT and CDR2 YNNKEL (reference sequence). The CDR3 has 16 residues. In DNA form, the CDR3 reads TGTGCCAGCAGCCCCGAACTAGTTCCCCCCTACAATGAGCAGTTCTTC. Its protein is CASSPELVPPYNEQFF.

The chain is built from TRBV5-8 and TRBJ1-1; D call uncertain. The V end was cut by 7 bases, the J end by 4 bases, with 20 bases between. Germline V gene sequence: CDR1 SGHTS, CDR2 YDEGEE. This CDR3 has 15 residues. CDR3 DNA: TGTGCCAGCCCCCTGGGTAGGCCAAGGAGCACTGAAGCTTTCTTT. Its translation is CASPLGRPRSTEAFF.

J is TRBJ2-1 and V is TRBV6-2 or TRBV6-3; 8 nucleotides line up with TRBD2. This CDR3 has 14 amino acids. The V and J ends lost 4 bases and 5 bases, in that order; junction bases with no gene match: 4. Germline assignment: CDR1 MNHEY and CDR2 SVGEGT. CDR3 amino acids: CASSSRGGNNEQFF. CDR3 DNA sequence: TGTGCCAGCAGTTCGCGCGGGGGGAACAATGAGCAGTTCTTC.

The V and J genes are TRBV28 and TRBJ1-1; D unresolved. Trimming cost V 7 bases and J 1 base, with 10 bases left between them. The CDR3 is 13 amino acids. Germline V gene lookup returns CDR1 MDHEN and CDR2 SYDVKM. The CDR3 is CASKADRNTEAFF. The CDR3 DNA reads TGTGCCAGCAAGGCGGATCGGAACACTGAAGCTTTCTTT.

The gene calls are TRBV6-5 and TRBJ1-6; D is uncertain. The CDR3 loop spans 13 amino acids. Per the germline V gene, CDR1 is MNHEY and CDR2 is SVGAGI. The V and J ends lost 6 bases and 8 bases respectively, with 11 bases between them. This CDR3 is CASSPHEYSPLHF. The DNA of the CDR3 is TGTGCCAGCAGCCCCCATGAGTATTCACCCCTCCACTTT.

This chain joins TRBV27 and TRBJ2-7; a possible D gene is TRBD1 (6 bases). The germline CDR1 and CDR2 sequences are MNHEY and SMNVEV (reference sequence). Trimming shortened V by 3 bases and J by 4 bases, and 13 bases separated the two germline ends. The CDR3 contains 14 residues. The CDR3 nucleotides read TGTGCCAGCAGTTTGTTTTCCCAGGGGTACGAGCAGTACTTC. It yields the protein CASSLFSQGYEQYF.

This chain uses TRBV5-8 with TRBJ2-1, with TRBD2 matching over 10 bases. Per the germline V gene, CDR1 is SGHTS and CDR2 is YDEGEE. The CDR3 totals 14 residues. With V trimmed by 2 bases and J by 8 bases, 4 bases remained unmatched. This CDR3 is CASSFRLAGDEQFF. The DNA of the CDR3 is TGTGCCAGCAGCTTTCGGCTAGCGGGAGATGAGCAGTTCTTC.

The gene calls are TRBV28 and TRBJ2-3, with TRBD2 identical over 9 bases. Germline values: CDR1 MDHEN, CDR2 SYDVKM. The length of the CDR3 is 19 residues. V shed 3 bases and J 5 bases; nucleotides not matched to a gene: 18. The CDR3 nucleotides read TGTGCCAGCAGTTTCCCCACCGACCTTAGCGGGAGCGACGGAGATACGCAGTATTTT. Protein sequence: CASSFPTDLSGSDGDTQYF.

The rearrangement joins TRBV7-2 to TRBJ2-5; weak D call: TRBD2 (5 bases). The V and J ends lost 4 bases and 2 bases respectively, with 14 bases between them. Germline CDR1 and CDR2: SGHTA and FQGNSA. The CDR3 has 15 residues. The CDR3 bases are TGTGCCAGCAGCTACTCCGGGAACTTACAAGAGACCCAGTACTTC. Residues: CASSYSGNLQETQYF.

The genes are TRBV30 and TRBJ1-1; D unclear. Germline V gene lookup returns CDR1 GTSNPN and CDR2 SVGIG (reference sequence). V was shortened by 8 bases and J by 11 bases, with 18 bases between the two germline ends. This CDR3 is 11 amino acids long. The CDR3 DNA is TGTGCCCACCGAGAAATACTGAATGCTTTCTTT. Protein product: CAHREILNAFF. Full variable domain (missing parts from reference TRBV30 and TRBJ1-1): SQTIHQWPATLVQPVGSPLSLECTVEGTSNPNLYWYRQAAGRGLQLLFYSVGIGQISSEVPQNLSASRPQDRQFILSSKKLLLSDSGFYLCAHREILNAFFGQGTRLTVV.

The chain couples TRBV6-5 to TRBJ2-7, with 9 bases matching TRBD1. Germline CDR1 is MNHEY and CDR2 is SVGAGI. The CDR3 has 14 residues. Trimming took 5 bases from V and 4 from J; bases not matched to a gene: 6. The CDR3 reads CASSRPGQGYEQYF. CDR3 bases: TGTGCCAGCAGTAGGCCGGGACAGGGTTACGAGCAGTACTTC.

Turning to this clone: Different DNA sequences within this sample yield the same CDR3. This chain connects TRBV24-1 to TRBJ2-7; weak D call: TRBD2 (6 bases). The CDR3 is made up of 13 amino acids. V shed 0 bases and J shed 6 bases, with 8 bases lying between them. Per germline, CDR1 KGHDR and CDR2 SFDVKD. Written as DNA, the CDR3 is TGTGCCACCAGTGATTTGCGGGGAGGCGAGCAGTACTTC. It yields the protein CATSDLRGGEQYF.